This entry lists 15 T cell receptor beta chains sequenced from one sample in a study of shared clonotypes between healthy human individuals. Generated by immunoSEQ multiplex PCR, the TCRdb table keeps only in-frame clones and is missing some. The sample records more than 2 million clones, about 95% being singletons. The sequencing sample was made of naive CD4+ T cells sorted from blood. The subset is: CD45RA+ positively selected. The receptors were sampled from a man aged 18 to 29 in good health.

J is TRBJ1-5 and V is TRBV30; D not certain. The CDR3 length is 14 residues. V was shortened by 5 bases and J by 0 bases, with 11 bases between the two germline ends. Looked up from germline, CDR1 is GTSNPN and CDR2 is SVGIG (reference sequence). The CDR3 region is CAWGRVYSNQPQHF. In nucleotides, the CDR3 is TGTGCCTGGGGAAGGGTCTATAGCAATCAGCCCCAGCATTTT.

On this clone: The sample has other DNA sequences that encode this CDR3 too. Here the CDR3 reads CASSLSGVAKNIQYF. The CDR3 DNA reads as TGTGCCAGCAGTTTATCGGGGGTAGCCAAAAACATTCAGTACTTC. This chain connects TRBV27 to TRBJ2-4, with D perhaps given as TRBD1 or TRBD2 (5 bases each). Germline lookup yields CDR1 MNHEY and CDR2 SMNVEV (reference sequence). Between the trimmed V and J ends, which lost 0 bases and 0 bases, there was a span of 6 bases. CDR3 length equals 15 residues.

This rearrangement joins TRBV2 to TRBJ2-2; TRBD1 matches 11 bases. With 6 bases clipped from V and 7 bases from J, the junction kept 7 bases outside the gene matches. The germline V gene has CDR1 SNHLY and CDR2 FYNNEI. This CDR3 is built from 15 residues. The CDR3 coding sequence is TGTGCCAGCAGACGGGACAGGGGGTCTCACGGGGAGCTGTTTTTT. Protein product: CASRRDRGSHGELFF.

This clone has a single count. The V and J genes are TRBV5-6 and TRBJ1-1; D gene unclear. The ends were cut back, 4 bases at V and 1 base at J, with 11 bases in the middle. Per the germline V gene, CDR1 is SGHDT and CDR2 is YYEEEE. The CDR3 has 14 residues. The DNA of the CDR3 is TGTGCCAGCAGCGCGGGGAGGAGGAACACTGAAGCTTTCTTT. Its protein product is CASSAGRRNTEAFF.

The chain links TRBV5-1 to TRBJ1-6; no clear D. Trimming took 0 bases from V and 0 from J, leaving 7 bases between them. Germline CDR1 reads SGHRS; CDR2 reads YFSETQ. There are 16 residues in the CDR3. The CDR3 sequence: CASSLDQSSYNSPLHF. CDR3 in DNA: TGCGCCAGCAGCTTGGACCAGAGCTCCTATAATTCACCCCTCCACTTT. The whole variable domain, remainder taken from reference TRBV5-1 and TRBJ1-6, is KAGVTQTPRYLIKTRGQQVTLSCSPISGHRSVSWYQQTPGQGLQFLFEYFSETQRNKGNFPGRFSGRQFSNSRSEMNVSTLELGDSALYLCASSLDQSSYNSPLHFGNGTRLTVT.

The table lists this clone with a count of one. This rearrangement joins TRBV9 to TRBJ2-1, with 8 bases that match TRBD2. The CDR3 totals 16 residues. CDR1 and CDR2 from the germline V gene are SGDLS and YYNGEE. J lost 8 bases, V lost 0 bases, and 10 bases had no gene match. In nucleotides, the CDR3 is TGTGCCAGCAGCGTAGAAGCGGGGGACTGGTGGGATGAGCAGTTCTTC. Amino acids: CASSVEAGDWWDEQFF. Variable domain in full (rest from reference TRBV9 and TRBJ2-1): DSGVTQTPKHLITATGQRVTLRCSPRSGDLSVYWYQQSLDQGLQFLIQYYNGEERAKGNILERFSAQQFPDLHSELNLSSLELGDSALYFCASSVEAGDWWDEQFFGPGTRLTVL.

With regard to this clone: This sample also contains other DNA sequences that code for the same CDR3. This chain links TRBV10-3 with TRBJ2-7; perhaps TRBD2 as D (5 bases). Trimming removed 0 bases at V and 6 bases at J, with 6 bases between. Germline V gene data show CDR1 as ENHRY and CDR2 as SYGVKD. CDR3 length equals 12 residues. In DNA, the CDR3 is TGTGCCATCAGTGAGTCTGCGGGCGAGCAGTACTTC. Amino acid sequence: CAISESAGEQYF.

The J gene is TRBJ1-1, the V gene TRBV5-1; 8 positions match TRBD1. The CDR3 length is 15 residues. Looked up from germline, CDR1 is SGHRS and CDR2 is YFSETQ. J was trimmed by 4 bases and V by 4 bases; bases with no gene match: 9. CDR3: CASSTRTGKVTEAFF. The CDR3 DNA sequence: TGCGCCAGCAGCACCCGGACAGGGAAGGTCACTGAAGCTTTCTTT.

The chain employs TRBV5-6 and TRBJ1-3, with 8 bases that match TRBD1. The V gene end was trimmed by 4 bases and the J gene end by 2 bases; junction bases not matched to a gene: 8. CDR3 length: 16 residues. Per germline, CDR1 SGHDT and CDR2 YYEEEE. This CDR3 is CASSPGTGTAGNTIYF. The CDR3 region has the DNA TGTGCCAGCAGCCCCGGGACAGGCACAGCTGGAAACACCATATATTTT.

The gene calls are TRBV6-1 and TRBJ2-7, with TRBD1 matching 11 bases. Germline lookup yields CDR1 MNHNS and CDR2 SASEGT. The CDR3 is 13 residues long. V trimming: 7 bases; J trimming: 8 bases; junction bases outside the gene matches: 7. The chain's CDR3 is CASTGTGGGQQYF. The CDR3 DNA sequence: TGTGCCAGCACCGGGACAGGGGGAGGACAGCAGTACTTC.

The gene calls are TRBV18 and TRBJ1-2, with D possibly TRBD1 on 6 matching bases. Per the germline V gene, CDR1 is KGHSH and CDR2 is LQKENI. The CDR3 runs 15 residues. Trimming left V 3 bases short and J 3 bases short, with 14 bases between. CDR3 amino acids: CASSPSVPGDYGYTF. The DNA of the CDR3 is TGTGCCAGCTCACCGAGCGTTCCAGGGGACTATGGCTACACCTTC.

This chain joins TRBV7-9 and TRBJ2-5; 13 bases agree with TRBD2. V was pared by 5 bases and J by 5 bases, with 5 bases of the junction left unmatched. Per germline, CDR1 SEHNR and CDR2 FQNEAQ (reference sequence). This CDR3 spans 15 amino acids. CDR3 sequence: CASSQGLAGAETQYF. The CDR3 nucleotides read TGTGCCAGCAGCCAAGGACTAGCGGGGGCTGAGACCCAGTACTTC.

The chain links TRBV6-5 to TRBJ2-3, with a weak D call TRBD2 (6 bases). The germline V and J ends were trimmed by 4 bases and 6 bases, with 14 bases remaining between them. The CDR3 loop spans 14 amino acids. Germline V CDR1 and CDR2: MNHEY, SVGAGI. The CDR3 is CASSSGLEVDTQYF. In DNA form, the CDR3 reads TGTGCCAGCAGTTCGGGACTGGAGGTCGATACGCAGTATTTT.

As to this clone: Other DNA sequences in this sample translate to the same CDR3. The chain employs TRBV29-1 and TRBJ1-1; 7 positions match TRBD1. Losses at the gene ends were 6 bases for V and 4 bases for J; bases not matched to a gene: 5. The CDR3 covers 12 residues. Germline V gene sequence: CDR1 SQVTM, CDR2 ANQGSEA. In DNA form, the CDR3 reads TGCAGCGTAAACAGGGGTGGCACTGAAGCTTTCTTT. Residues: CSVNRGGTEAFF.

This chain uses TRBV9 with TRBJ2-2; the D call may be TRBD1 or TRBD2 (5 bases each). Between the trimmed V and J ends, which lost 1 base and 3 bases, there was a span of 19 bases. Per the germline V gene, CDR1 is SGDLS and CDR2 is YYNGEE. The CDR3 loop spans 18 amino acids. The CDR3 spells CASSVTTLTRGDTGELFF. The DNA for the CDR3 is TGTGCCAGCAGCGTAACGACCCTAACTAGGGGCGACACCGGGGAGCTGTTTTTT.